This T cell receptor beta chain stems from a study of blood T cells in healthy people across ages. Study results and caveats: Diversity figures based on one million T cells were deemed too low.

Regarding this clonotype: As yet, its antigen is unknown.

It was with a sample-barcoded 5' primer and a J-beta primer mix that a second PCR of roughly 6 to 12 cycles was run. One entry per CDR3 protein results from TCRdb running MiXCR on the 5' RACE reads. The data show more than 700,000 distinct CDR3 sequences, with about 47% seen just once and 18% held by the top ten. CDR1 is SGHRS and CDR2 is YFSETQ in the germline V gene. The CDR3 runs 12 residues. The ends lost 5 bases at V and 15 bases at J; junction bases unmatched: 7. The draw of peripheral blood yielded approximately 10 milliliters from each donor. Total RNA, at least 5.5 micrograms per sample, was extracted from PBMCs.

Material for sequencing was blood. The rearrangement joins TRBV5-1 to TRBJ2-1; TRBD2 matches 11 bases. The receptor was derived from a man older than 75 in good health. The CDR3 region is CASRLAGGGLFF. The CDR3 DNA reads as TGCGCCAGCAGATTAGCGGGAGGGGGTCTGTTCTTC.